One sample yielded the 27 T cell receptor beta chains listed below, sequenced in a study of early T cells in non-severe SARS-CoV-2 infection. TCRdb called the 5' RACE reads again in MiXCR, with one record for every CDR3 protein. The data contain 81,000 or so distinct CDR3 sequences, approximately 12% of them seen just once; the ten biggest clones take up approximately 3.6%. Specimen: whole blood. Receptors were obtained from an adult who was a healthcare worker with PCR-confirmed SARS-CoV-2 infection or an uninfected control (not recorded which).

J is TRBJ1-1 and V is TRBV11-2; D not certain. This CDR3 is built from 13 residues. Trimming pared 1 base from V and 5 bases from J, leaving 8 bases between. CDR1 SGHAT and CDR2 FQNNGV come from the germline V gene. The CDR3 coding sequence is TGTGCCAGCAGCTTAGCGGAACGGACTGAAGCTTTCTTT. Protein: CASSLAERTEAFF.

The table lists this clonotype with a few counts. The gene calls are TRBV20-1 and TRBJ1-2; D not certain. Germline V gene data show CDR1 as DFQATT and CDR2 as SNEGSKA (reference sequence). V was cut by 1 base and J by 8 bases, with 11 bases left in between. The CDR3 runs 12 residues. The DNA for the CDR3 is TGCAGTGCTAGAGGGGCGGAGCGGGGCTACACCTTC. Translated, it gives CSARGAERGYTF.

The rearrangement joins TRBV30 to TRBJ2-5, with 8 nucleotides matching TRBD2. The CDR3 consists of 16 residues. The germline V gene encodes CDR1 GTSNPN and CDR2 SVGIG (reference sequence). J was trimmed by 5 bases and V by 3 bases; bases with no gene match: 14. CDR3 nucleotide sequence: TGTGCCTGGAGGAGAGGTACTAGCGGCCCCCTGGAGACCCAGTACTTC. Translated: CAWRRGTSGPLETQYF. Full variable domain (missing parts from reference TRBV30 and TRBJ2-5): SQTIHQWPATLVQPVGSPLSLECTVEGTSNPNLYWYRQAAGRGLQLLFYSVGIGQISSEVPQNLSASRPQDRQFILSSKKLLLSDSGFYLCAWRRGTSGPLETQYFGPGTRLLVL.

This clonotype appeared a few times. The J gene is TRBJ2-3, the V gene TRBV29-1; tentatively, D is TRBD2 (6 bases). Trimming shortened V by 1 base and J by 6 bases, and 17 bases separated the two germline ends. Looked up from germline, CDR1 is SQVTM and CDR2 is ANQGSEA. This CDR3 is 15 amino acids long. In DNA, the CDR3 is TGCAGCGTTGAAGGGCGGAGGGGCCGGGCGGATACGCAGTATTTT. Its translation: CSVEGRRGRADTQYF.

There are many counts of this clonotype. The gene calls are TRBV20-1 and TRBJ2-1; TRBD2 matches at 8 bases. The CDR3 sequence is 14 residues long. CDR1 and CDR2 (germline): DFQATT, SNEGSKA (reference sequence). The junction had 9 bases not matched to a gene; V was cut back by 3 bases and J by 8 bases. The CDR3 loop reads CSASSGAIPHEQFF. Written as DNA, the CDR3 is TGCAGTGCTAGTAGCGGGGCGATCCCCCATGAGCAGTTCTTC.

The genes are TRBV29-1 and TRBJ1-5; D possibly corresponds to TRBD1 (6 bases). The CDR3 has 14 residues. Germline values: CDR1 SQVTM, CDR2 ANQGSEA. With 4 bases removed from V and 6 bases from J, the gap between germline ends came to 16 bases. CDR3 loop: CSVGGTGSGQPQHF. Written as DNA, the CDR3 is TGCAGCGTTGGAGGTACAGGGTCGGGTCAGCCCCAGCATTTT.

The V and J genes are TRBV29-1 and TRBJ2-3; D is perhaps TRBD2 (5 bases). The CDR3 covers 13 residues. Trimming left V 4 bases short and J 6 bases short, with 14 bases between. Germline CDR1 reads SQVTM; CDR2 reads ANQGSEA. The CDR3 reads CSVGLRDWDTQYF. Here the CDR3 DNA reads TGCAGCGTTGGGCTCCGGGATTGGGATACGCAGTATTTT.

At least ten counts were recorded for this clonotype. The chain employs TRBV7-3 and TRBJ2-3, with TRBD2 matching 7 bases. The CDR3 has 16 amino acids. The junction had 7 bases not matched to a gene; V was cut back by 2 bases and J by 2 bases. CDR1 SGHTA and CDR2 FQGTGA come from the germline V gene. The CDR3 nucleotides are TGTGCCAGCAGCTTATGGGGCGGGGGTCTCACAGATACGCAGTATTTT. It translates to CASSLWGGGLTDTQYF.

At least ten counts were recorded for this clonotype. The chain has TRBV21-1 and TRBJ1-3; TRBD1, the table's D call, lacks a check against the DNA. TRBV21-1 is a pseudogene locus. The CDR3 length is 23 residues. The DNA of the CDR3 is TGTGCCAGCAGCAAAATGAAGAGAAATGGGCGGGGTCCCGTAAATCGCTCTGGAAACACCATATATTTT. Residues: CASSKMKRNGRGPVNRSGNTIYF.

This clonotype turned up a few times. The chain combines TRBV7-9 with TRBJ2-1; D possibly corresponds to TRBD2 (6 bases). Trimming removed 1 base from V and 0 bases from J, with 16 bases in between. The CDR3 consists of 18 residues. Germline values: CDR1 SEHNR, CDR2 FQNEAQ (reference sequence). Written as DNA, the CDR3 is TGTGCCAGCAGCTTAGGATGGGAAACGGGAGTCTCCTACAATGAGCAGTTCTTC. Its protein product is CASSLGWETGVSYNEQFF.

This chain joins TRBV11-2 and TRBJ2-7, with unresolved D. This CDR3 has 12 amino acids. CDR1 is SGHAT, CDR2 FQNNGV, per germline. Trimming left V 1 base short and J 6 bases short, with 7 bases between. This chain's CDR3 is CASSLAGGEQYF. CDR3 sequence (DNA): TGTGCCAGCAGCTTAGCGGGCGGCGAGCAGTACTTC.

The table lists this clonotype with a few counts. The rearrangement links TRBV7-2 to TRBJ2-3; 7 nucleotides agree with TRBD2. The length of the CDR3 is 16 residues. Germline trimming cut 0 bases from V and 4 bases from J; bases unmatched to any gene: 7. The V gene's germline CDR1 is SGHTA and CDR2 FQGNSA. The CDR3 reads CASSLAAGRASDTQYF. CDR3 bases: TGTGCCAGCAGCTTAGCCGCGGGGAGGGCATCAGATACGCAGTATTTT.

This clonotype showed up just a few times. This chain joins TRBV20-1 and TRBJ2-1, with 12 bases fitting TRBD2. The CDR3 totals 15 residues. J lost 3 bases, V lost 6 bases, and 6 bases had no gene match. The germline CDR1 and CDR2 sequences are DFQATT and SNEGSKA (reference sequence). The CDR3, as DNA: TGCAGTGCAGCGTCTAGCGGGAGGGGCTACAATGAGCAGTTCTTC. Its translation is CSAASSGRGYNEQFF.

The genes are TRBV28 and TRBJ2-1, with D possibly called TRBD1 or TRBD2 (6 bases each). V shed 6 bases and J shed 2 bases, with 20 bases lying between them. This CDR3 has 17 amino acids. Germline V gives CDR1 MDHEN, CDR2 SYDVKM. Here the CDR3 DNA reads TGTGCCAGCAGCTCTGCCGGCACCGGGGGCCCCTACAATGAGCAGTTCTTC. Translation: CASSSAGTGGPYNEQFF.

The chain combines TRBV29-1 with TRBJ2-7; either TRBD1 or TRBD2 may fit D (6 bases each). V shed 6 bases and J shed 0 bases, with 9 bases lying between them. This CDR3 contains 12 residues. From germline, CDR1 is SQVTM and CDR2 ANQGSEA. The CDR3 DNA reads TGCAGCGTAGGGGGGAGCTCCTACGAGCAGTACTTC. Amino acid sequence: CSVGGSSYEQYF.

This clonotype was counted ten times or more. V gene TRBV7-9 combines with J gene TRBJ2-3, with D perhaps matching TRBD1 (5 bases). V was trimmed by 4 bases and J by 3 bases, leaving 14 bases between them. The CDR3 length is 15 residues. Germline V CDR1 and CDR2: SEHNR, FQNEAQ (reference sequence). CDR3: CASSYRQITTDTQYF. DNA of the CDR3: TGTGCCAGCAGCTACAGACAGATAACGACAGATACGCAGTATTTT.

V and J are TRBV30 and TRBJ2-3; D perhaps matches TRBD1 (5 bases). V shed 2 bases and J shed 6 bases, with 15 bases lying between them. This CDR3 region has 14 residues. Looked up from germline, CDR1 is GTSNPN and CDR2 is SVGIG (reference sequence). In nucleotides, the CDR3 is TGTGCCTGGAGTAAAGGGGCTGCTCGGGATACGCAGTATTTT. As protein: CAWSKGAARDTQYF. Full variable domain (outside the CDR3, taken from reference TRBV30 and TRBJ2-3): SQTIHQWPATLVQPVGSPLSLECTVEGTSNPNLYWYRQAAGRGLQLLFYSVGIGQISSEVPQNLSASRPQDRQFILSSKKLLLSDSGFYLCAWSKGAARDTQYFGPGTRLTVL.

The table lists this clonotype with a few counts. The V call is TRBV7-2, the J call TRBJ2-7, with 16 bases that match TRBD2. V was pared by 2 bases and J by 3 bases, with 10 bases of the junction left unmatched. The CDR3 has 19 amino acids. From germline, CDR1 is SGHTA and CDR2 FQGNSA. This chain's CDR3 is CASSLKGRGLAGGSYEQYF. In DNA, the CDR3 is TGTGCCAGCAGCTTAAAGGGGCGGGGACTAGCGGGAGGGAGCTACGAGCAGTACTTC.

At least ten counts were recorded for this clonotype. The V and J genes are TRBV4-1 and TRBJ2-5; 8 nucleotides line up with TRBD2. Germline CDR1 reads MGHRA; CDR2 reads YSYEKL. Germline trimming cut 2 bases from V and 5 bases from J; bases unmatched to any gene: 4. The CDR3 has 14 residues. The CDR3 coding sequence is TGCGCCAGCAGCCAAAGCGGGAGTGGGGAGACCCAGTACTTC. Translation gives CASSQSGSGETQYF.

This chain joins TRBV20-1 and TRBJ1-2, with no clear D. This CDR3 contains 13 residues. Germline CDR1 reads DFQATT; CDR2 reads SNEGSKA (reference sequence). Trimming stripped 3 bases from V and 2 bases from J, with 10 bases between. The CDR3 region has the DNA TGCAGTGCTAGCCTCAGAGAGAACTATGGCTACACCTTC. Its translation: CSASLRENYGYTF.

This clonotype was seen ten or more times. This chain joins TRBV29-1 and TRBJ2-4; possibly TRBD2 for D (7 bases). V lost 6 bases and J lost 6, with 15 bases in between. The CDR3 is 13 amino acids. CDR1 and CDR2 from the germline V gene are SQVTM and ANQGSEA. This CDR3 reads CSVGAGAGNIQYF. CDR3 DNA sequence: TGCAGCGTGGGGGCGGGGGCCGGAAACATTCAGTACTTC.

This clonotype came up many times. The chain couples TRBV29-1 to TRBJ2-1; D unresolved. The CDR3 extends over 12 amino acids. V was pared by 3 bases and J by 8 bases, with 11 bases between. Germline V gene lookup returns CDR1 SQVTM and CDR2 ANQGSEA. The chain's CDR3 is CSVEGRVDEQFF. CDR3 DNA: TGCAGCGTTGAGGGTAGGGTGGATGAGCAGTTCTTC.

The table lists this clonotype with many counts. This chain links TRBV29-1 with TRBJ1-1, with D possibly being TRBD1 (5 bases). Germline CDR1 is SQVTM and CDR2 is ANQGSEA. Trimming took off 1 base at V and 10 bases at J, with 10 bases between the two ends. The length of the CDR3 is 11 residues. Here the CDR3 reads CSVEVEGIAFF. CDR3 bases: TGCAGCGTTGAAGTGGAGGGGATAGCTTTCTTT.

This clonotype is a singleton in its sample. The V call is TRBV29-1, the J call TRBJ2-3; D remains ambiguous. The germline gives CDR1 SQVTM, CDR2 ANQGSEA. With 0 bases removed from V and 6 bases from J, the gap between germline ends came to 7 bases. The length of the CDR3 is 12 residues. DNA of the CDR3: TGCAGCGTTGAAGATTCGGCGGATACGCAGTATTTT. It encodes CSVEDSADTQYF.

The rearrangement links TRBV29-1 to TRBJ2-1, with unresolved D. CDR1 is SQVTM and CDR2 is ANQGSEA in the germline V gene. The V and J ends lost 3 bases and 3 bases respectively, with 6 bases between them. The CDR3 sequence is 12 residues long. In DNA, the CDR3 is TGCAGCGTTGAGTCTCACTACAATGAGCAGTTCTTC. Its protein product is CSVESHYNEQFF.

This chain connects TRBV29-1 to TRBJ1-4; 8 bases match TRBD1. CDR3 size: 12 residues. Trimming at V came to 7 bases and at J to 7 bases, leaving 5 bases not matched to a gene. Germline lookup yields CDR1 SQVTM and CDR2 ANQGSEA. The CDR3 loop reads CSAGQGSEKLFF. Written as DNA, the CDR3 is TGCAGCGCAGGACAGGGTAGTGAAAAACTGTTTTTT.

This clonotype was counted many times. J is TRBJ1-5 and V is TRBV20-1, with TRBD1 matching 7 bases. This CDR3 has 14 residues. With 3 bases clipped from V and 4 bases from J, the junction kept 6 bases outside the gene matches. Germline V gene sequence: CDR1 DFQATT, CDR2 SNEGSKA (reference sequence). CDR3 DNA sequence: TGCAGTGCTAGCGTGACAGGGTGGAATCAGCCCCAGCATTTT. Translation: CSASVTGWNQPQHF.